The entry below gives a single T cell receptor (beta chain) sequence along with its context. Its specificity is not known. The entry originates in a study of OX40 agonist ivuxolimab in advanced cancers. Study context: Three patients, one with hepatocellular carcinoma and two with cutaneous melanoma, achieved partial responses. Study-wide findings and caveats: Relative to CD4+, CD8+ T cells held more expanded clones on average.

Germline CDR1 MNHEY, CDR2 SMNVEV (reference sequence). Between the trimmed V and J ends, which lost 0 bases and 0 bases, there was a span of 12 bases. The CDR3 totals 16 residues. TCRdb's table, derived via immunoSEQ multiplex PCR, lists solely in-frame clones and lacks some. The table includes some 30,000 clones, around 87% detected once. The sequenced sample was CD4+ or CD8+ T cells sorted from blood, obtained in a trial of the OX40 agonist ivuxolimab. This chain uses TRBV27 with TRBJ2-7; no firm D call. This clonotype originated in an adult with an advanced solid tumor such as melanoma, head and neck, liver or kidney cancer. The CDR3 here is CASSLSIGLFSYEQYF. The CDR3 nucleotides are TGTGCCAGCAGTTTATCCATAGGGCTTTTCTCCTACGAGCAGTACTTC.